This TCR beta chain was recovered during a study of blood T cell repertoires in COVID-19. Study-wide background: T cells, B-cell-depleted T cells, or PBMCs provided the cDNA or gDNA that served as material.

This CDR3 has 16 amino acids. Trimming took 4 bases from V and 1 from J; bases not matched to a gene: 4. Germline values: CDR1 SGHRS, CDR2 YFSETQ. Sequenced by immunoSEQ multiplex PCR; TCRdb stores in-frame clones only, minus some. In the table there are approximately 240,000 clones, 65% to 85% of which are singletons. This TCR derives from a woman aged 55-70 years with acute or convalescent COVID-19. This chain joins TRBV5-1 and TRBJ2-2, with 10 bases that match TRBD2. The specimen was peripheral blood. CDR3 sequence: CASSPGLAVNTGELFF. The CDR3 DNA follows: TGCGCCAGCAGCCCCGGACTAGCGGTGAACACCGGGGAGCTGTTTTTT. Together with reference TRBV5-1 and TRBJ2-2, the CDR3 gives the full variable domain: KAGVTQTPRYLIKTRGQQVTLSCSPISGHRSVSWYQQTPGQGLQFLFEYFSETQRNKGNFPGRFSGRQFSNSRSEMNVSTLELGDSALYLCASSPGLAVNTGELFFGEGSRLTVL.